The clone carrying this TCR beta chain has a handful of counts. Its antigen is currently unknown. This sample was taken from a study of cytomegalovirus exposure and HLA in healthy donors. Regarding the study as a whole: Immune exposure information available was restricted to CMV serostatus. The study assumed roughly uniform donor sequencing depth for presence/absence analyses. The productive fraction for most TCR beta V segments was about 90% or about 30% in an earlier analysis.

The PCR contained 60 Vbeta and 13 Jbeta primers. TCRdb's table, derived via immunoSEQ multiplex PCR, lists solely in-frame clones and lacks some. The sample has about 140,000 clones; around 77% are singletons. J was trimmed by 4 bases and V by 7 bases; bases with no gene match: 7. Germline loops: CDR1 MNHEY, CDR2 SVGAGI. The length of the CDR3 is 14 residues. This chain links TRBV6-5 with TRBJ2-3; 8 bases agree with TRBD2. This sequence was found in a woman between 50 and 59 years old in good health and CMV-seronegative. Sequenced sample: PBMCs. CDR3 in amino acids: CASNRSGAPDTQYF. The DNA for the CDR3 is TGTGCCAGCAATCGTAGCGGGGCCCCAGATACGCAGTATTTT.